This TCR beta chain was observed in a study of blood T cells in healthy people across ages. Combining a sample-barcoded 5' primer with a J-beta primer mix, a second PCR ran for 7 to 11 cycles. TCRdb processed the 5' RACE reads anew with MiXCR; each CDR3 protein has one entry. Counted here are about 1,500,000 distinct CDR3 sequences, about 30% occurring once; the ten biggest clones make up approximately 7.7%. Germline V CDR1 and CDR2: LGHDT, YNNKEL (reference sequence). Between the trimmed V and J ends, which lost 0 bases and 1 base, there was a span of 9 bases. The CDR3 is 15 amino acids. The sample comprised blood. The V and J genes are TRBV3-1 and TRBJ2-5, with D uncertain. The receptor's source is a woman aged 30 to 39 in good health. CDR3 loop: CASSQDTWGQETQYF. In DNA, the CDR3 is TGTGCCAGCAGCCAAGATACATGGGGCCAAGAGACCCAGTACTTC.